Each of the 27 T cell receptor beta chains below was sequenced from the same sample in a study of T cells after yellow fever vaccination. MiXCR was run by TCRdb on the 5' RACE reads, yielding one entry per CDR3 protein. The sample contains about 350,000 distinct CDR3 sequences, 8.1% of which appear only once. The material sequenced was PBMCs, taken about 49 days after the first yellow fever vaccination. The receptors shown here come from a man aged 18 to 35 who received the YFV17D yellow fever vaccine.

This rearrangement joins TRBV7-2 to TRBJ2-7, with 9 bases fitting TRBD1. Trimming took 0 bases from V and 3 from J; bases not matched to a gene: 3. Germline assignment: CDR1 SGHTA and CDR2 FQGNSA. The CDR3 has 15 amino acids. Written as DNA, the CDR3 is TGTGCCAGCAGCTTAGCCGGGACAGGGTACTACGAGCAGTACTTC. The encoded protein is CASSLAGTGYYEQYF.

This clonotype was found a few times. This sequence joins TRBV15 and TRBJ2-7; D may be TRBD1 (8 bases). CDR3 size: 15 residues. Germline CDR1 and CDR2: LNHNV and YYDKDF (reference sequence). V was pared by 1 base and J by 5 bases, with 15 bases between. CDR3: CATSRVRTGRDEQYF. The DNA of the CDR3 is TGTGCCACCAGCAGAGTTAGGACAGGGAGGGACGAGCAGTACTTC.

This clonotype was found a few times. CDR3 sequence: CASSQTTGGYEQYF. DNA of the CDR3: TGCGCCAGCAGCCAAACGACAGGAGGGTACGAGCAGTACTTC. This chain connects TRBV5-1 to TRBJ2-7; D is tentatively TRBD1 or TRBD2 (6 bases each). This CDR3 is 14 amino acids long. The germline gives CDR1 SGHRS, CDR2 YFSETQ. Trimming shortened V by 4 bases and J by 4 bases, and 15 bases separated the two germline ends.

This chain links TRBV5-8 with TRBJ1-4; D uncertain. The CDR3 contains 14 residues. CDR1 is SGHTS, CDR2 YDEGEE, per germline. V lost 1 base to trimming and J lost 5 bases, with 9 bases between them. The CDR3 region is CASSLIVLNEKLFF. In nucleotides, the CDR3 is TGTGCCAGCAGCTTGATCGTCCTAAATGAAAAACTGTTTTTT.

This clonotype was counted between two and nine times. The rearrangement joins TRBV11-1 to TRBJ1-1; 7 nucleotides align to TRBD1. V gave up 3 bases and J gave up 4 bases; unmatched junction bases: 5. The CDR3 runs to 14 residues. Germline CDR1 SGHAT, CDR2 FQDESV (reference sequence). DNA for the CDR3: TGTGCCAGCAGCTTTAAAGCAGGGGGCACTGAAGCTTTCTTT. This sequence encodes CASSFKAGGTEAFF.

CDR3 DNA: TGTGCCAGCTCACCCCAACTCGACAGCCAGAACACTGAAGCTTTCTTT. Protein: CASSPQLDSQNTEAFF. The rearrangement uses TRBV18 and TRBJ1-1, with D maybe TRBD1 (5 bases). Germline V gene data show CDR1 as KGHSH and CDR2 as LQKENI. This CDR3 is 16 amino acids long. V dropped 3 bases and J dropped 1 base, with 15 bases sitting between them.

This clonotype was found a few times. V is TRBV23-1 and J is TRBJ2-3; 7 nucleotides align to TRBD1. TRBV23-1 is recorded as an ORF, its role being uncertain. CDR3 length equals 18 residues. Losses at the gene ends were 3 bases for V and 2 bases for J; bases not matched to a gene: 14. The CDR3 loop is CASSQTTGMTGTTDTQYF. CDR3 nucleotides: TGCGCCAGCAGTCAGACCACGGGAATGACAGGGACCACAGATACGCAGTATTTT.

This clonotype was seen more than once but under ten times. CDR3 DNA sequence: TGTGCCAGCAGGAGGGCGCCGGGGCTCGGAGCTTTCTTT. Translated, it gives CASRRAPGLGAFF. The chain is built from TRBV11-2 and TRBJ1-1, with D perhaps matching TRBD1 (5 bases). Trimming removed 6 bases at V and 10 bases at J, with 18 bases between. The germline V gene has CDR1 SGHAT and CDR2 FQNNGV. The CDR3 totals 13 residues. The whole variable domain, remainder taken from reference TRBV11-2 and TRBJ1-1, is EAGVAQSPRYKIIEKRQSVAFWCNPISGHATLYWYQQILGQGPKLLIQFQNNGVVDDSQLPKDRFSAERLKGVDSTLKIQPAKLEDSAVYLCASRRAPGLGAFFGQGTRLTVV.

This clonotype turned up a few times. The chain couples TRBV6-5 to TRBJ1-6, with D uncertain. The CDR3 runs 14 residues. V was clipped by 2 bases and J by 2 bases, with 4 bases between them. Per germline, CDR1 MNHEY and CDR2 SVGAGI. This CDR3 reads CASSYGPYNSPLHF. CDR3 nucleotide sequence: TGTGCCAGCAGTTACGGCCCCTATAATTCACCCCTCCACTTT.

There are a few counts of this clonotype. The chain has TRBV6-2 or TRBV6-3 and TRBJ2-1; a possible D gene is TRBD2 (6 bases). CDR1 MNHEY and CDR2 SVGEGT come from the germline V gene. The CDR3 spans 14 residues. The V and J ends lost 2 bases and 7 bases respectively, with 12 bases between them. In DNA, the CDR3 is TGTGCCAGCAGTTACCGGGCAGGGAGGAATGAGCAGTTCTTC. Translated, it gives CASSYRAGRNEQFF.

The CDR3 loop is CASRGQDNSPLHF. The CDR3 DNA is TGTGCCAGCAGAGGACAGGACAATTCACCCCTCCACTTT. The J gene is TRBJ1-6, the V gene TRBV6-2 or TRBV6-3; 7 bases match TRBD1. The CDR3 consists of 13 residues. Trimming removed 6 bases from V and 7 bases from J; junction bases left unmatched: 3. Germline values: CDR1 MNHEY, CDR2 SVGEGT.

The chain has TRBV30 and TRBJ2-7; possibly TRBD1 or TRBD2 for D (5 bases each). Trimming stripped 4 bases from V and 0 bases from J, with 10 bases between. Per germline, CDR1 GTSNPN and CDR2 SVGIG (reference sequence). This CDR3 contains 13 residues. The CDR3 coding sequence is TGTGCCTGGATGGGGGTCCCCTCCTACGAGCAGTACTTC. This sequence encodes CAWMGVPSYEQYF. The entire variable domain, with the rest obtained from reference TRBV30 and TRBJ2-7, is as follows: SQTIHQWPATLVQPVGSPLSLECTVEGTSNPNLYWYRQAAGRGLQLLFYSVGIGQISSEVPQNLSASRPQDRQFILSSKKLLLSDSGFYLCAWMGVPSYEQYFGPGTRLTVT.

The CDR3 protein is CASSVGGETQYF. CDR3 sequence (DNA): TGTGCCAGCAGCGTAGGCGGAGAGACCCAGTACTTC. J is TRBJ2-5 and V is TRBV9, with no clear D. The germline V gene encodes CDR1 SGDLS and CDR2 YYNGEE. Trimming removed 0 bases at V and 4 bases at J, with 4 bases between. The CDR3 spans 12 residues.

The CDR3 sequence: CASSLVAGDNEQFF. CDR3 coding DNA: TGTGCCAGCAGCTTGGTAGCGGGGGACAATGAGCAGTTCTTC. The chain combines TRBV7-9 with TRBJ2-1; 9 bases line up with TRBD2. V was pared by 3 bases and J by 5 bases, with 2 bases of the junction left unmatched. The CDR3 runs to 14 residues. CDR1 SEHNR and CDR2 FQNEAQ come from the germline V gene (reference sequence).

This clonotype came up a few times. As DNA, the CDR3 is TGTGCCAGCAGTGAATCAGACCAGTGGCTAAGCTACACCTTC. Its translation: CASSESDQWLSYTF. V gene TRBV25-1 combines with J gene TRBJ1-2; no definite D call. The germline CDR1 and CDR2 sequences are MGHDK and SYGVNS. The CDR3 length is 14 residues. The ends were cut back, 1 base at V and 9 bases at J, with 15 bases in the middle.

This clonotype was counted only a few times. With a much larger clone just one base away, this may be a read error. CDR3 nucleotide sequence: TGTGCCAGCAGCGTAGGGGACACCGGGGAGCTGTTTTTT. Translation: CASSVGDTGELFF. The chain joins TRBV9 to TRBJ2-2; no clear D gene. Trimming took 0 bases from V and 3 from J, leaving 3 bases between them. The CDR3 loop spans 13 amino acids. Germline V gene lookup returns CDR1 SGDLS and CDR2 YYNGEE. Using reference TRBV9 and TRBJ2-2 for the parts outside the CDR3, the full variable domain is DSGVTQTPKHLITATGQRVTLRCSPRSGDLSVYWYQQSLDQGLQFLIQYYNGEERAKGNILERFSAQQFPDLHSELNLSSLELGDSALYFCASSVGDTGELFFGEGSRLTVL.

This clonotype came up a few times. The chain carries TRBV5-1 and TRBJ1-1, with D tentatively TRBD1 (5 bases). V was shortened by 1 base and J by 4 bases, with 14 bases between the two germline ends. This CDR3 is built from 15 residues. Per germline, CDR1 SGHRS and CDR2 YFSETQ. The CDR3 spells CASSLTGRLGTEAFF. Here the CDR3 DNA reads TGCGCCAGCAGCTTGACAGGTCGATTGGGCACTGAAGCTTTCTTT.

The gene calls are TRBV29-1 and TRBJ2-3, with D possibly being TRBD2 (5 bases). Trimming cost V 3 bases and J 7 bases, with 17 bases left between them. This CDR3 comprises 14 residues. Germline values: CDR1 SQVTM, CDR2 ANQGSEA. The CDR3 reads CSVEAGGDDYTQYF. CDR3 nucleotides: TGCAGCGTTGAGGCGGGTGGCGACGACTATACGCAGTATTTT.

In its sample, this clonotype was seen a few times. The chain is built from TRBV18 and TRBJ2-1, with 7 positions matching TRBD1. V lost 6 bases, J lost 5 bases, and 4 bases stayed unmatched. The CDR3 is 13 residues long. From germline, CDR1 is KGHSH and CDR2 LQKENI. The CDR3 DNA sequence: TGTGCCAGCTCCGGGGACAGAAACAATGAGCAGTTCTTC. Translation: CASSGDRNNEQFF.

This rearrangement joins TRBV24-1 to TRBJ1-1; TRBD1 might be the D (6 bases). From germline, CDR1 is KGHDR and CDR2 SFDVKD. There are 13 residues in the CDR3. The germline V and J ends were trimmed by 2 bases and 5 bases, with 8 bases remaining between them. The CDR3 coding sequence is TGTGCCACCAGTGATTCGACAGGAACTGAAGCTTTCTTT. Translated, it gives CATSDSTGTEAFF.

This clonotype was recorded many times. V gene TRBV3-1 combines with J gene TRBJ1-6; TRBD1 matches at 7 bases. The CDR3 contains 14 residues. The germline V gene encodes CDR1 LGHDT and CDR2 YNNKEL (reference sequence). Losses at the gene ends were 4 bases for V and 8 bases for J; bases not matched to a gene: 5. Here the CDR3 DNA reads TGTGCCAGCAGCCCCCGACAGGGCGATTCACCCCTCCACTTT. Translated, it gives CASSPRQGDSPLHF.

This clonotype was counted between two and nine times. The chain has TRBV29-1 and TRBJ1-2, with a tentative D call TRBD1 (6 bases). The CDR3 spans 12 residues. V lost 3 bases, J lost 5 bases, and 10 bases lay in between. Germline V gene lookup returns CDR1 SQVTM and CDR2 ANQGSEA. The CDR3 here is CSVEGRGYGYTF. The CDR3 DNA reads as TGCAGCGTTGAGGGCAGGGGTTATGGCTACACCTTC.

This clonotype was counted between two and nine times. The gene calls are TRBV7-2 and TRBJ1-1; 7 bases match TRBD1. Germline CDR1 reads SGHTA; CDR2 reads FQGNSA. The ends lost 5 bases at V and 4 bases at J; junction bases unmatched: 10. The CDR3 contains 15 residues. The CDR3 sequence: CASSPQGYSSTEAFF. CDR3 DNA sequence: TGTGCCAGCAGCCCACAGGGGTACAGTAGCACTGAAGCTTTCTTT.

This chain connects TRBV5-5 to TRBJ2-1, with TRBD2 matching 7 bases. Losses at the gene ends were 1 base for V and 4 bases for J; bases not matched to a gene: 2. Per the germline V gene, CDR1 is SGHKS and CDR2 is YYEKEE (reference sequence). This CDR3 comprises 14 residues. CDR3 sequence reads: CASSLRGEYNEQFF. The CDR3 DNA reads TGTGCCAGCAGCTTGCGGGGGGAATACAATGAGCAGTTCTTC.

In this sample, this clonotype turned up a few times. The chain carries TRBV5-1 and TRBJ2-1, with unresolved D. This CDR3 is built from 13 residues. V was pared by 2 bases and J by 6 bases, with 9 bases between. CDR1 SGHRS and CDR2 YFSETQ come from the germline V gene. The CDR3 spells CASSFDYSNEQFF. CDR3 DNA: TGCGCCAGCAGCTTCGATTACAGCAATGAGCAGTTCTTC.

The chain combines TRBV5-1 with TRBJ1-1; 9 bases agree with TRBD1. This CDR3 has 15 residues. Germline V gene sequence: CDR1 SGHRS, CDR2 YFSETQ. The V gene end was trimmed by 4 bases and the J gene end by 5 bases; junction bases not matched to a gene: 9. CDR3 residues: CASSPGTGTQTEAFF. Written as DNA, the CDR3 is TGCGCCAGCAGCCCGGGGACAGGGACGCAGACTGAAGCTTTCTTT.

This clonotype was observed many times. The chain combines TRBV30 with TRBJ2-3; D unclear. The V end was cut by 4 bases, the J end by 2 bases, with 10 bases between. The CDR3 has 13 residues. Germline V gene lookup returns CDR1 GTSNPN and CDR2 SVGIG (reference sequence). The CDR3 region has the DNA TGTGCCTGGACTAAAGGACCCACAGATACGCAGTATTTT. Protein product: CAWTKGPTDTQYF.